The 30 T cell receptor beta chains given below trace back to one sample, sequenced in a study of human T cells and chemical hapten exposure. Each CDR3 protein is one row after TCRdb ran MiXCR on the RACE reads. The profile shows a few hundred thousand distinct CDR3 sequences, about 9.4% of them singletons. Time point denoted: pre-sensitization, week 0. Documented treatment: therapeutic diphenylcyclopropenone sensitization with weekly scalp DPC. The source was whole blood, collected in connection with sensitization to the hapten diphenylcyclopropenone (DPC). Receptors were obtained from a woman in her forties with alopecia areata. Some clones in this sample may be carry-over from other donors' samples.

This clonotype was picked up a small number of times. V and J are TRBV27 and TRBJ1-2, with 8 bases that match TRBD1. Germline CDR1 reads MNHEY; CDR2 reads SMNVEV (reference sequence). The J segment lost 0 bases and the V segment lost 2 bases, leaving 11 bases of the junction unmatched. This CDR3 has 18 amino acids. CDR3: CASSLRFSQGAANYGYTF. The CDR3 DNA sequence: TGTGCCAGCAGTTTAAGATTTAGTCAGGGGGCGGCTAACTATGGCTACACCTTC.

This rearrangement joins TRBV5-1 to TRBJ2-7; maybe TRBD2 (6 bases). CDR3 length: 16 residues. V was trimmed by 4 bases and J by 3 bases, leaving 20 bases between them. Germline loops: CDR1 SGHRS, CDR2 YFSETQ. The CDR3 DNA is TGCGCCAGCAGCGCTGGTGGGGGGAGGATGAACTACGAGCAGTACTTC. Encoded protein: CASSAGGGRMNYEQYF.

The sample holds a few counts of this clonotype. The germline gene is not matched at one end of the junction; a read error may be the cause. This chain uses TRBV7-7 with TRBJ2-1; TRBD2 agrees at 9 bases. Germline CDR1 SSHAT, CDR2 FNYEAQ (reference sequence). This CDR3 is built from 16 residues. For the CDR3, the DNA is TGTGCTAGCTCCGGAGATAGCGGGAGTTTTGGGTTCGGGGTCGTCTTC. Encoded protein: CASSGDSGSFGFGVVF.

The chain joins TRBV21-1 to TRBJ2-7; TRBD2 is taken as the D call from the table, unchecked against the DNA. TRBV21-1 represents a pseudogene. This CDR3 has 15 residues. The CDR3 reads CASSTSRGKDYEQYF. Written as DNA, the CDR3 is TGTGCCAGCAGTACTAGTCGGGGGAAAGACTACGAGCAGTACTTC.

This clonotype has a count of ten or more. The rearrangement links TRBV6-2 or TRBV6-3 to TRBJ2-3, with 8 bases identical to TRBD2. Per germline, CDR1 MNHEY and CDR2 SVGEGT. V was pared by 4 bases and J by 5 bases, with 8 bases of the junction left unmatched. CDR3 size: 15 residues. The CDR3 nucleotides are TGTGCCAGCAGTTCCGGGACTAGGAATTTAGATACGCAGTATTTT. Translating it yields CASSSGTRNLDTQYF.

The gene calls are TRBV27 and TRBJ2-7; 15 bases are shared with TRBD2. The CDR3 is made up of 20 amino acids. Germline assignment: CDR1 MNHEY and CDR2 SMNVEV (reference sequence). Losses at the gene ends were 0 bases for V and 4 bases for J; bases not matched to a gene: 13. In DNA, the CDR3 is TGTGCCAGCAGTTTATCGTTTGGGACTAGCGGGAGGAGGAAGGGATACGAGCAGTACTTC. Translating it yields CASSLSFGTSGRRKGYEQYF.

The gene calls are TRBV20-1 and TRBJ2-7, with D possibly being TRBD2 (6 bases). Germline assignment: CDR1 DFQATT and CDR2 SNEGSKA (reference sequence). Trimming took off 4 bases at V and 6 bases at J, with 19 bases between the two ends. This CDR3 contains 14 residues. CDR3 DNA: TGCAGTGCTATGGCAGGAGGGAGGTTATCCGAGCAGTACTTC. Its translation is CSAMAGGRLSEQYF.

This clonotype came up many times. The V and J genes are TRBV6-2 or TRBV6-3 and TRBJ2-1; 7 nucleotides line up with TRBD2. Germline lookup yields CDR1 MNHEY and CDR2 SVGEGT. Losses at the gene ends were 5 bases for V and 5 bases for J; bases not matched to a gene: 15. The CDR3 runs 17 residues. The CDR3 reads CASSKDPLARVDNEQFF. CDR3 sequence (DNA): TGTGCCAGCAGTAAAGACCCACTAGCGAGGGTGGACAATGAGCAGTTCTTC.

This clonotype was picked up a small number of times. The rearrangement uses TRBV6-1 and TRBJ2-1; the match to TRBD1 covers 7 bases. After removal of 2 bases from V and 2 bases from J, the junction contained 0 bases not matched to a gene. The CDR3 consists of 14 residues. The germline CDR1 and CDR2 sequences are MNHNS and SASEGT. CDR3 amino acids: CASSEQGAYNEQFF. The CDR3, as DNA: TGTGCCAGCAGTGAACAGGGGGCCTACAATGAGCAGTTCTTC.

This clonotype has just a few counts. The chain joins TRBV6-6 to TRBJ2-4; 8 nucleotides match TRBD2. The V segment lost 7 bases and the J segment 0 bases; nucleotides outside the gene matches: 14. Germline V CDR1 and CDR2: MNHNY, SVGAGI (reference sequence). The CDR3 has 18 amino acids. CDR3: CASIPGLDKPIAKNIQYF. CDR3 DNA sequence: TGTGCCAGCATCCCGGGACTAGATAAACCCATAGCCAAAAACATTCAGTACTTC.

The chain uses TRBV5-1 and TRBJ2-3, with TRBD2 matching 10 bases. The V segment lost 5 bases and the J segment 8 bases; nucleotides outside the gene matches: 11. The CDR3 contains 15 residues. Germline V CDR1 and CDR2: SGHRS, YFSETQ. The CDR3 here is CASSSTSGPASTQYF. DNA of the CDR3: TGCGCCAGCAGTTCGACTAGCGGGCCGGCATCTACGCAGTATTTT.

The chain joins TRBV24-1 to TRBJ2-2; D is unclear. The V gene lost 2 bases and the J gene lost 5 bases, with 11 bases spanning the gap. The CDR3 loop spans 15 amino acids. In germline, CDR1 is KGHDR, CDR2 SFDVKD. Here the CDR3 DNA reads TGTGCCACCAGTGATTCCCAGGACCCTACCGGGGAGCTGTTTTTT. As protein: CATSDSQDPTGELFF.

The V call is TRBV7-3, the J call TRBJ2-1, with D possibly matching TRBD2 (5 bases). The germline V gene has CDR1 SGHTA and CDR2 FQGTGA. V was clipped by 1 base and J by 3 bases, with 7 bases between them. The CDR3 extends over 14 amino acids. The CDR3 DNA is TGTGCCAGCAGCTTAAGGGGAGTCTACAATGAGCAGTTCTTC. This codes for CASSLRGVYNEQFF.

This clonotype was seen more than once but under ten times. The CDR3 spells CASSLGTSGDTDTQYF. The CDR3 nucleotides read TGTGCCAGCAGCTTGGGGACTAGCGGAGATACAGATACGCAGTATTTT. This chain joins TRBV5-5 and TRBJ2-3; 10 positions agree with TRBD2. CDR3 length: 16 amino acids. V was pared by 0 bases and J by 3 bases, with 4 bases of the junction left unmatched. Looked up from germline, CDR1 is SGHKS and CDR2 is YYEKEE (reference sequence).

This clonotype was recorded a few times. This chain uses TRBV4-3 with TRBJ1-6; D perhaps matches TRBD1 (5 bases). Germline loops: CDR1 LGHNA, CDR2 YSLEER. This CDR3 is built from 16 residues. V gave up 0 bases and J gave up 5 bases, with 11 bases separating them. CDR3 sequence: CASSQDPTENNSPLHF. DNA for the CDR3: TGCGCCAGCAGCCAAGACCCGACAGAGAATAATTCACCCCTCCACTTT.

Only a few counts were recorded for this clonotype. The J gene is TRBJ1-4, the V gene TRBV7-9; maybe TRBD1 (6 bases). This CDR3 is built from 15 residues. V was cut by 3 bases and J by 2 bases, with 10 bases left in between. The germline V gene has CDR1 SEHNR and CDR2 FQNEAQ (reference sequence). The CDR3 bases are TGTGCCAGCAGCTTGGGGGCAGGCACTAATGAAAAACTGTTTTTT. Its translation is CASSLGAGTNEKLFF.

The chain joins TRBV10-3 to TRBJ2-1, with 7 bases lining up with TRBD2. This CDR3 spans 15 amino acids. V lost 10 bases to trimming and J lost 0 bases; unmatched junction nucleotides: 9. Germline V gives CDR1 ENHRY, CDR2 SYGVKD. CDR3 DNA sequence: TGTGCCACCGGGGACGGACTAGTCTCCTACAATGAGCAGTTCTTC. Protein: CATGDGLVSYNEQFF.

This clonotype was counted between two and nine times. The rearrangement uses TRBV12-3 or TRBV12-4 and TRBJ2-5, with 9 bases fitting TRBD2. V lost 3 bases, J lost 4 bases, and 3 bases stayed unmatched. The CDR3 spans 14 residues. CDR3 protein: CASSLREGLETQYF. In nucleotides, the CDR3 is TGTGCCAGCAGTTTGCGGGAGGGCCTAGAGACCCAGTACTTC.

The chain carries TRBV5-1 and TRBJ2-4; 14 bases line up with TRBD2. This CDR3 is built from 18 residues. CDR1 is SGHRS and CDR2 is YFSETQ in the germline V gene. J gave up 0 bases and V 3 bases, and 5 bases lay outside the gene matches. CDR3: CASSSGLAGVLAKNIQYF. DNA for the CDR3: TGCGCCAGCAGCTCGGGACTAGCGGGAGTTTTAGCCAAAAACATTCAGTACTTC.

This clonotype came up many times. This chain uses TRBV4-2 with TRBJ2-3; 12 positions match TRBD2. V was clipped by 0 bases and J by 10 bases; unmatched bases: 8. Germline-derived CDR1 and CDR2 are LGHNA and YNFKEQ. CDR3 length equals 16 residues. This CDR3 is CASSQDGTSGSGAQYF. DNA for the CDR3: TGTGCCAGCAGCCAAGACGGGACTAGCGGGTCCGGGGCGCAGTATTTT.

J is TRBJ2-7 and V is TRBV5-1; D is tentatively TRBD1 or TRBD2 (5 bases each). Trimming cost V 1 base and J 5 bases, with 10 bases left between them. The CDR3 has 13 amino acids. Germline CDR1 SGHRS, CDR2 YFSETQ. CDR3 in DNA: TGCGCCAGCAGCTTGAACCGGGACCACGAGCAGTACTTC. This gives the protein CASSLNRDHEQYF.

This clonotype came up a few times. The chain links TRBV6-5 to TRBJ1-1; unclear D gene. This CDR3 has 14 amino acids. The germline CDR1 and CDR2 sequences are MNHEY and SVGAGI. V lost 2 bases and J lost 1, with 8 bases in between. Here the CDR3 DNA reads TGTGCCAGCAGTTACGGTTTTGCGAACACTGAAGCTTTCTTT. Its translation: CASSYGFANTEAFF.

This clonotype has a handful of counts. The CDR3 nucleotides read TGTGCCATCAGGGCACTAGTTAACACCGGGGAGCTGTTTTTT. It encodes CAIRALVNTGELFF. The V call is TRBV6-5, the J call TRBJ2-2; TRBD1 or TRBD2 may be the D gene (5 bases each). CDR1 is MNHEY and CDR2 is SVGAGI in the germline V gene. The CDR3 loop spans 14 amino acids. V gave up 10 bases and J gave up 2 bases, with 14 bases separating them.

This clonotype was seen only a few times. The J gene is TRBJ1-2, the V gene TRBV6-1; D gene ambiguous. Trimming removed 8 bases from V and 6 bases from J, with 19 bases in between. Germline CDR1 MNHNS, CDR2 SASEGT. The length of the CDR3 is 14 residues. The CDR3 spells CASRRRGISDGYTF. CDR3 nucleotides: TGTGCCAGCCGCCGCCGAGGGATAAGCGATGGCTACACCTTC.

This clonotype was detected only a few times. The chain employs TRBV9 and TRBJ2-3, with D possibly being TRBD1 (6 bases). The CDR3 length is 16 residues. Germline CDR1 and CDR2: SGDLS and YYNGEE. Trimming cost V 0 bases and J 0 bases, with 11 bases left between them. This CDR3 reads CASSVGRGRSTDTQYF. The CDR3 coding sequence is TGTGCCAGCAGCGTAGGCAGGGGTCGTAGCACAGATACGCAGTATTTT.

There are a few counts of this clonotype. The chain joins TRBV5-1 to TRBJ2-1; 14 bases line up with TRBD2. V shed 4 bases and J 5 bases; nucleotides not matched to a gene: 5. The CDR3 runs 16 residues. Germline loops: CDR1 SGHRS, CDR2 YFSETQ. CDR3 amino acids: CASSPGTSGRNNEQFF. In DNA form, the CDR3 reads TGCGCCAGCAGCCCTGGGACTAGCGGGAGAAACAATGAGCAGTTCTTC. The full variable domain, rest sourced from reference TRBV5-1 and TRBJ2-1, is KAGVTQTPRYLIKTRGQQVTLSCSPISGHRSVSWYQQTPGQGLQFLFEYFSETQRNKGNFPGRFSGRQFSNSRSEMNVSTLELGDSALYLCASSPGTSGRNNEQFFGPGTRLTVL.

This clonotype was seen at least ten times. The DNA of the CDR3 is TGTGCCAGCAGCCGCGGCACTGAAGCTTTCTTT. Amino acids: CASSRGTEAFF. The chain carries TRBV28 and TRBJ1-1; the D is unclear. V was trimmed by 6 bases and J by 4 bases, leaving 6 bases between them. There are 11 residues in the CDR3. Germline-derived CDR1 and CDR2 are MDHEN and SYDVKM.

This clonotype was picked up many times. The chain uses TRBV7-8 and TRBJ2-2, with D perhaps assigned TRBD1 or TRBD2 (5 bases each). The CDR3 runs to 19 residues. V lost 0 bases to trimming and J lost 4 bases, with 21 bases between them. Germline-derived CDR1 and CDR2 are SGHVS and FQNEAQ. The CDR3 sequence is CASSLAYRDPTAGTGELFF. CDR3 DNA: TGTGCCAGCAGCTTAGCTTACCGGGACCCCACGGCCGGCACCGGGGAGCTGTTTTTT. The variable domain in full, completed from reference TRBV7-8 and TRBJ2-2, reads GAGVSQSPRYKVAKRGQDVALRCDPISGHVSLFWYQQALGQGPEFLTYFQNEAQLDKSGLPSDRFFAERPEGSVSTLKIQRTQQEDSAVYLCASSLAYRDPTAGTGELFFGEGSRLTVL.

This clonotype was seen more than once but under ten times. The V and J genes are TRBV20-1 and TRBJ2-1, with TRBD1 matching 12 bases. CDR1 and CDR2 (germline): DFQATT, SNEGSKA (reference sequence). The CDR3 consists of 14 residues. J gave up 4 bases and V 4 bases, and 2 bases lay outside the gene matches. As DNA, the CDR3 is TGCAGTGCTACGGGACAGGGGGCTTACAATGAGCAGTTCTTC. Its translation is CSATGQGAYNEQFF.

This clonotype showed up just a few times. V gene TRBV4-1 combines with J gene TRBJ1-1, with a tentative D call TRBD1 (6 bases). Germline loops: CDR1 MGHRA, CDR2 YSYEKL. Trimming took off 1 base at V and 7 bases at J, with 19 bases between the two ends. This CDR3 has 16 amino acids. The CDR3 region is CASSQAPAGAPLEAFF. DNA of the CDR3: TGCGCCAGCAGCCAAGCTCCGGCAGGGGCCCCCCTTGAAGCTTTCTTT.